This TCR beta chain was identified in a study of long-term antiretroviral therapy in people with HIV. General study findings and limits: In the period from about 2004 to 2017, blood was collected, possibly under older ART regimens. CDR3 lengths in HIV samples spanned a narrower range than controls. ART preceded a rise in diversity that nonetheless stayed lower than in transplant donor controls.

Germline values: CDR1 LGHNA, CDR2 YSLEER. This CDR3 has 16 amino acids. V was pared by 3 bases and J by 7 bases, with 9 bases of the junction left unmatched. Assay version v3.0 of immunoSEQ was used, and it was run at survey level. The table came from immunoSEQ multiplex PCR; TCRdb's copy has only in-frame clones and leaves some out. The sample has about 34,000 clones, about four fifths seen once. A remark on this clone: The antigen is undetermined.

The V gene is TRBV4-3, the J gene TRBJ1-4; 9 positions match TRBD1. The starting material was unsorted PBMCs, obtained 0.4 years before starting antiretroviral therapy. The receptor was isolated from a man in his late teens or twenties with HIV. CDR3 protein: CASSHDAGTGTEKLFF. CDR3 nucleotide sequence: TGCGCCAGCAGCCACGACGCCGGGACAGGGACTGAAAAACTGTTTTTT.